These T cell receptor beta chains were read from a single sample in a study of T cells in Graves' hyperthyroidism and ophthalmopathy. Via MiXCR, TCRdb re-called the multiplex PCR reads, giving one row per CDR3 protein. The sample includes roughly 500,000 distinct CDR3 sequences, roughly 45% of them seen just once. The sequenced sample was peripheral blood or thyroid tissue (not recorded which). These receptors came from an adult woman with Graves' disease, either hyperthyroidism or ophthalmopathy (not recorded which). Both conserved end residues are part of each CDR3. D genes are given only for firm matches. Only part of the rows carry a size: once, few, many, or a class if the clone is expanded.

v_call,j_call,clone_size,d_call,cdr3_aa,cdr3_nt
TRBV29-1,TRBJ1-4,many,TRBD1,CSATGDGEKLFF,TGCAGCGCGACAGGGGACGGGGAAAAACTGTTTTTT
TRBV10-3,TRBJ1-3,once,-,CAISQPTGNTIYF,TGTGCCATCAGTCAGCCTACAGGGAACACCATATATTTT
TRBV10-3,TRBJ1-5,-,-,CAISDLQGRAKHNEHF,TGTGCCATCAGTGACCTACAGGGTCGAGCAAAGCACAATGAGCATTTT
TRBV29-1,TRBJ1-4,-,TRBD1,CSVETGTVNEKLFF,TGCAGCGTTGAAACCGGGACAGTGAATGAAAAACTGTTTTTT
TRBV3-1,TRBJ2-7,few,-,CASSAGGAVYEQYF,TGTGCCAGCAGCGCCGGAGGGGCAGTCTACGAGCAGTACTTC
TRBV15,TRBJ1-2,-,-,CATSSSSEGQGISYTF,TGTGCCACCAGTTCCAGCAGTGAAGGGCAGGGGATCAGCTACACCTTC
TRBV6-2/TRBV6-3,TRBJ2-7,-,-,CASSRGHLDEQYF,TGTGCCAGCAGCCGCGGGCATTTGGACGAGCAGTACTTC
TRBV14,TRBJ2-7,-,-,CASSQDHYEQYF,TGTGCCAGCAGCCAAGATCATTACGAGCAGTACTTC
TRBV4-1,TRBJ1-2,many,-,CASSQDRTVYGYTF,TGCGCCAGCAGCCAAGACCGGACCGTTTATGGCTACACCTTC
TRBV7-2,TRBJ2-2,many,-,CASSLGGWVGELFF,TGTGCCAGCAGCTTAGGGGGCTGGGTCGGGGAGCTGTTTTTT
TRBV25-1,TRBJ1-5,few,-,CASGRVDQPQHF,TGTGCCAGCGGCCGAGTAGATCAGCCCCAGCATTTT
TRBV7-9,TRBJ1-6,-,-,CASSLDGRENSPLHF,TGTGCCAGCAGCTTAGATGGCAGGGAAAATTCACCCCTCCACTTT
TRBV10-3,TRBJ1-2,-,-,CAISSTANYGYTF,TGTGCCATCAGTTCAACAGCTAACTATGGCTACACCTTC
TRBV11-2,TRBJ2-3,-,-,CASSPTWVADTQYF,TGTGCCAGCAGCCCCACCTGGGTAGCAGATACGCAGTATTTT
TRBV7-9,TRBJ1-2,-,TRBD1,CASSLAQGADYGYTF,TGTGCCAGCAGCTTAGCTCAGGGGGCGGACTATGGCTACACCTTC
TRBV5-4,TRBJ2-3,-,-,CASSLREGGTDTQYF,TGTGCCAGCAGCCTGCGGGAAGGGGGCACAGATACGCAGTATTTT
TRBV7-9,TRBJ2-7,-,TRBD2,CASSPAGLAGIYEQYF,TGTGCCAGCAGCCCGGCAGGACTAGCGGGAATTTACGAGCAGTACTTC
TRBV29-1,TRBJ1-2,few,TRBD1,CSVGQGGYGYTF,TGCAGCGTGGGACAGGGGGGCTATGGCTACACCTTC
TRBV7-2,TRBJ2-2,many,-,CASSLSEWATGELFF,TGTGCCAGCAGCTTATCAGAGTGGGCTACCGGGGAGCTGTTTTTT
TRBV19,TRBJ1-5,many,-,CASSIDWNQPQHF,TGTGCCAGTAGTATTGATTGGAATCAGCCCCAGCATTTT
TRBV7-8,TRBJ2-5,-,-,CASSLALKFREGETQYF,TGTGCCAGCAGCTTAGCCCTAAAATTCAGGGAAGGAGAGACCCAGTACTTC
TRBV9,TRBJ2-7,-,TRBD1,CASSVGQGVPYEQYF,TGTGCCAGCAGCGTGGGACAGGGGGTCCCCTACGAGCAGTACTTC
TRBV10-3,TRBJ1-5,many,-,CAISPDWSNQPQHF,TGTGCCATCAGCCCTGACTGGAGCAATCAGCCCCAGCATTTT
TRBV5-1,TRBJ1-3,-,TRBD1,CASRTGGYSGNTIYF,TGCGCCAGCAGAACAGGGGGCTACTCTGGAAACACCATATATTTT
TRBV29-1,TRBJ2-5,many,-,CSVGETQYF,TGCAGCGTAGGTGAGACCCAGTACTTC
TRBV12-3/TRBV12-4,TRBJ1-2,-,-,CASTFRGNYGYTF,TGTGCCAGCACCTTCAGGGGCAACTATGGCTACACCTTC
TRBV5-1,TRBJ1-6,-,-,CASSLIPRDKDSPLHF,TGCGCCAGCAGCTTGATCCCCCGGGACAAGGATTCACCCCTCCACTTT
TRBV7-9,TRBJ2-5,few,-,CASSLGAQAGLQETQYF,TGTGCCAGCAGCTTAGGAGCACAGGCGGGGCTCCAAGAGACCCAGTACTTC
TRBV4-3,TRBJ1-2,-,-,CASSQPGTRDYGYTF,TGCGCCAGCAGCCAACCTGGGACAAGGGACTATGGCTACACCTTC
TRBV15,TRBJ2-5,-,-,CATSRYRGGGETQYF,TGTGCCACCAGCAGATACAGGGGCGGAGGGGAGACCCAGTACTTC
TRBV7-9,TRBJ2-5,many,TRBD1,CASSPGTGGAGETQYF,TGTGCCAGCAGCCCGGGGACAGGGGGCGCGGGCGAGACCCAGTACTTC
TRBV20-1,TRBJ2-5,many,-,CSASEGWETQYF,TGCAGTGCTAGTGAGGGCTGGGAGACCCAGTACTTC
TRBV29-1,TRBJ2-5,-,-,CSVFGQQETQYF,TGCAGCGTTTTTGGCCAGCAAGAGACCCAGTACTTC
TRBV9,TRBJ1-4,-,TRBD1,CASSVAGQGALYEKLFF,TGTGCCAGCAGCGTAGCGGGACAGGGGGCGTTGTACGAAAAACTGTTTTTT
TRBV2,TRBJ2-7,-,TRBD2,CASRSTSGVYEQYF,TGTGCCAGCAGGTCCACTAGCGGGGTCTACGAGCAGTACTTC
TRBV30,TRBJ1-2,-,-,CAWRATATNYGYTF,TGTGCCTGGAGGGCTACAGCGACTAACTATGGCTACACCTTC
TRBV9,TRBJ2-5,many,-,CASSGGTAQETQYF,TGTGCCAGCAGCGGCGGGACAGCCCAAGAGACCCAGTACTTC
TRBV29-1,TRBJ2-2,-,-,CSVERQSFTGELFF,TGCAGCGTTGAACGCCAGAGCTTCACCGGGGAGCTGTTTTTT
TRBV19,TRBJ2-5,-,TRBD2,CASGPSGGPDRFETQYF,TGTGCCAGCGGTCCTAGCGGGGGGCCGGATCGGTTCGAGACCCAGTACTTC
TRBV5-1,TRBJ2-7,-,-,CASSSWTTYEQYF,TGCGCCAGCAGCTCCTGGACTACCTACGAGCAGTACTTC
TRBV2,TRBJ2-6,-,-,CASSVQGANVLTF,TGTGCCAGCAGTGTACAGGGGGCCAACGTCCTGACTTTC
TRBV7-6,TRBJ2-7,many,-,CASSPQGGASGVYEQYF,TGTGCCAGCAGCCCCCAGGGGGGAGCTAGCGGAGTTTACGAGCAGTACTTC
TRBV9,TRBJ2-7,-,-,CASRRMGSYEQYF,TGTGCCAGCAGACGAATGGGTTCCTACGAGCAGTACTTC
TRBV7-8,TRBJ2-5,-,-,CASTEGTGKQETQYF,TGTGCCAGCACCGAAGGAACAGGAAAGCAAGAGACCCAGTACTTC
TRBV29-1,TRBJ2-5,few,-,CSVAGPVEETQYF,TGCAGCGTGGCCGGACCAGTGGAAGAGACCCAGTACTTC
TRBV25-1,TRBJ2-6,many,-,CASSPPGANVLTF,TGTGCCAGCAGCCCCCCGGGGGCCAACGTCCTGACTTTC
TRBV10-3,TRBJ1-1,-,-,CAIATEDEAFF,TGTGCCATTGCAACGGAAGATGAAGCTTTCTTT
TRBV2,TRBJ2-7,many,TRBD2,CASGRDYSSLGEQYF,TGTGCCAGCGGGCGGGACTACTCGTCATTGGGCGAGCAGTACTTC
TRBV24-1,TRBJ2-6,medium-sized,-,CATSDSGAGANVLTF,TGTGCCACCAGTGATTCCGGGGCTGGGGCCAACGTCCTGACTTTC
TRBV2,TRBJ1-6,few,-,CASRPQATTPLHF,TGTGCCAGCAGACCCCAGGCGACCACACCCCTCCACTTT
TRBV11-2,TRBJ2-2,few,TRBD2,CASSMGLAVFTNTGELFF,TGTGCCAGCAGCATGGGACTAGCGGTCTTTACGAACACCGGGGAGCTGTTTTTT